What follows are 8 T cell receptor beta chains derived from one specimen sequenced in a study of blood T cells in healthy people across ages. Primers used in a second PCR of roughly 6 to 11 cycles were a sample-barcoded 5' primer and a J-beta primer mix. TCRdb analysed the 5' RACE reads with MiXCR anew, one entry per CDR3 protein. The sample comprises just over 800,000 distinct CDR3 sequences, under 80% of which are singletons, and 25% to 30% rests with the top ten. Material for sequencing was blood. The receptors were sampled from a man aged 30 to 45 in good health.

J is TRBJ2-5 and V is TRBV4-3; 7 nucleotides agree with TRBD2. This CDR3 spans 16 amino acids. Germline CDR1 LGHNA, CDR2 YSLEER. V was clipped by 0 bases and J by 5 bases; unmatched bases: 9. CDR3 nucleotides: TGCGCCAGCAGCCAAGATTGGGGGGGGTGGATGGAGACCCAGTACTTC. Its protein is CASSQDWGGWMETQYF.

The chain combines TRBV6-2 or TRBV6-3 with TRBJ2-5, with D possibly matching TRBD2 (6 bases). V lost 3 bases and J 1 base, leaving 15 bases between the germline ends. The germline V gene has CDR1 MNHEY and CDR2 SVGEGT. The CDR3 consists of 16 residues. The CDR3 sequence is CASSYGLPPAQETQYF. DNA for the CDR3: TGTGCCAGCAGTTATGGACTACCACCGGCCCAAGAGACCCAGTACTTC.

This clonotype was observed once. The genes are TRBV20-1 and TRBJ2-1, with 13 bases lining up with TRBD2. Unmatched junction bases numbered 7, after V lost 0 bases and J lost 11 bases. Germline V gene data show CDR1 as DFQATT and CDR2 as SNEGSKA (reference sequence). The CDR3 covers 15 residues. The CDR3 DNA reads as TGCAGTGCTAGAGAGACTAGCGGGGGGACTATAAAGCAGTTCTTC. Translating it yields CSARETSGGTIKQFF.

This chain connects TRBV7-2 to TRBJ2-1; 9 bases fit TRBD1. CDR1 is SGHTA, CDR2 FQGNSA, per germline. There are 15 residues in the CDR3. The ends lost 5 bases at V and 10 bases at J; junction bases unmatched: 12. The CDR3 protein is CASSKRRDRAGEQFF. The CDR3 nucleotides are TGTGCCAGCAGCAAACGGCGGGACAGGGCGGGCGAGCAGTTCTTC. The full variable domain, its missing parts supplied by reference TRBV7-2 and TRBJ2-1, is GAGVSQSPSNKVTEKGKDVELRCDPISGHTALYWYRQSLGQGLEFLIYFQGNSAPDKSGLPSDRFSAERTGGSVSTLTIQRTQQEDSAVYLCASSKRRDRAGEQFFGPGTRLTVL.

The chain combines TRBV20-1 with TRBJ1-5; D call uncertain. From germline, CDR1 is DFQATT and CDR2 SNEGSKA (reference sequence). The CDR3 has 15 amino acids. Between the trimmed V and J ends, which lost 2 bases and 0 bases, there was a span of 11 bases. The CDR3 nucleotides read TGCAGTGCTAGAACTACGTGGGATAGCAATCAGCCCCAGCATTTT. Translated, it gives CSARTTWDSNQPQHF.

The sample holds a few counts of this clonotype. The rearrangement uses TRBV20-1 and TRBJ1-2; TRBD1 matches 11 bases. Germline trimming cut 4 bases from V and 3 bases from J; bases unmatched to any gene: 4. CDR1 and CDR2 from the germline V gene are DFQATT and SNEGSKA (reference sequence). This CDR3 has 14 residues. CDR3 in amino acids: CSATDRGRDYGYTF. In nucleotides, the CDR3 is TGCAGTGCTACGGACAGGGGGCGCGACTATGGCTACACCTTC.

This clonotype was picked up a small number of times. This chain's CDR3 is CASPGTRDTQYF. CDR3 in DNA: TGTGCCAGCCCCGGGACTAGGGATACGCAGTATTTT. The J gene is TRBJ2-3, the V gene TRBV2; 8 positions match TRBD2. This CDR3 has 12 residues. CDR1 and CDR2 from the germline V gene are SNHLY and FYNNEI. Trimming took 8 bases from V and 6 from J; bases not matched to a gene: 4.

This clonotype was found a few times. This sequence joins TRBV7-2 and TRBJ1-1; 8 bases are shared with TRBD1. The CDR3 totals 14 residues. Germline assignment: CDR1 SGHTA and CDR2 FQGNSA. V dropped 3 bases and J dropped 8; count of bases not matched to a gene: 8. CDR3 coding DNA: TGTGCCAGCAGCTTGAGGCAGGGGGCAAGAGAAGCTTTCTTT. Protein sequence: CASSLRQGAREAFF.